These 10 T cell receptor beta chains were all obtained from the same sample, sequenced in a study of beta chain features in type 1 diabetes. Study-level results: Shorter TCRB CDR3s, moderately but significantly so, were found in Type 1 diabetes patients in all four CD4+ subsets.

No antigen is known for these receptors. Expressed TCRB transcripts were sequenced after all isolated RNA was converted to cDNA. Profiled with immunoSEQ multiplex PCR; TCRdb holds only in-frame clones, not every one. Altogether more than 250,000 clones are present, just over 20% being singletons, with the ten largest covering around 0.03%. Input material: naive CD4+ T cells from blood. These receptors were collected from a middle-aged woman with type 1 diabetes.

The chain uses TRBV7-9 and TRBJ2-5; 11 nucleotides line up with TRBD1. Germline CDR1 and CDR2: SEHNR and FQNEAQ (reference sequence). The J segment lost 4 bases and the V segment lost 2 bases, leaving 6 bases of the junction unmatched. This CDR3 contains 16 residues. Written as DNA, the CDR3 is TGTGCCAGCAGCTTAATAATGGGGACAGGGGGAGAGACCCAGTACTTC. It is translated as CASSLIMGTGGETQYF.

The chain carries TRBV5-6 and TRBJ1-4; D is undetermined. CDR1 and CDR2 from the germline V gene are SGHDT and YYEEEE. The ends were cut back, 2 bases at V and 8 bases at J, with 13 bases in the middle. CDR3 size: 14 residues. The CDR3 here is CASSFGGRAEKLFF. In nucleotides, the CDR3 is TGTGCCAGCAGCTTTGGCGGGAGGGCGGAAAAACTGTTTTTT.

This clone was seen only a few times. The chain employs TRBV11-1 and TRBJ1-1; unclear D gene. V lost 6 bases and J lost 4, with 9 bases in between. CDR3 size: 12 residues. CDR1 is SGHAT, CDR2 FQDESV, per germline (reference sequence). The CDR3 spells CASRAAGTEAFF. The CDR3 DNA reads as TGTGCCAGCAGGGCGGCCGGCACTGAAGCTTTCTTT. Combining the CDR3 with reference TRBV11-1 and TRBJ1-1 gives the whole variable domain EAEVAQSPRYKITEKSQAVAFWCDPISGHATLYWYRQILGQGPELLVQFQDESVVDDSQLPKDRFSAERLKGVDSTLKIQPAELGDSAMYLCASRAAGTEAFFGQGTRLTVV.

There are a few counts of this clone. The V gene is TRBV27, the J gene TRBJ1-2; D is unclear. Trimming removed 5 bases at V and 5 bases at J, with 18 bases between. Germline CDR1 and CDR2: MNHEY and SMNVEV (reference sequence). This CDR3 has 15 amino acids. The CDR3 bases are TGTGCCAGCAGTCGCGATCGGGGAGGGCCTTATGGCTACACCTTC. It specifies CASSRDRGGPYGYTF.

The rearrangement uses TRBV28 and TRBJ2-3; weak D call: TRBD2 (6 bases). V was clipped by 7 bases and J by 2 bases, with 10 bases between them. Germline values: CDR1 MDHEN, CDR2 SYDVKM. The CDR3 is 13 residues long. The CDR3 protein is CASNAGLTDTQYF. In DNA, the CDR3 is TGTGCCAGCAACGCGGGACTCACAGATACGCAGTATTTT.

The rearrangement links TRBV6-6 to TRBJ2-1, with D possibly matching TRBD2 (5 bases). Germline lookup yields CDR1 MNHNY and CDR2 SVGAGI (reference sequence). Trimming shortened V by 6 bases and J by 7 bases, and 13 bases separated the two germline ends. CDR3 length equals 13 residues. CDR3 DNA sequence: TGTGCCAGCAGCTCCGGACTGAGGAATGAGCAGTTCTTC. Translating it yields CASSSGLRNEQFF.

This clone turned up a few times. The rearrangement uses TRBV7-9 and TRBJ1-1; perhaps TRBD1 as D (6 bases). Between the trimmed V and J ends, which lost 7 bases and 6 bases, there was a span of 18 bases. The germline CDR1 and CDR2 sequences are SEHNR and FQNEAQ (reference sequence). The CDR3 totals 14 residues. The CDR3 DNA is TGTGCCAGCATCCTTATCAGGGGAGGGTCTGAAGCTTTCTTT. This translates into CASILIRGGSEAFF.

This clone was seen a few times. V usage is TRBV2 and J usage is TRBJ2-5; no reliable D call. The CDR3 is 11 residues long. The V end lost 7 bases, the J end lost 3 bases, and 6 bases lay between the germline ends. Looked up from germline, CDR1 is SNHLY and CDR2 is FYNNEI. The CDR3 DNA reads TGTGCCAGCACAGTTGAAGAGACCCAGTACTTC. Its translation: CASTVEETQYF.

This chain joins TRBV18 and TRBJ1-2; no reliable D call. The CDR3 sequence is 13 residues long. The germline V and J ends were trimmed by 1 base and 5 bases, with 8 bases remaining between them. Germline CDR1 and CDR2: KGHSH and LQKENI. The CDR3, as DNA: TGTGCCAGCTCACCACTAGAGGAGTATGGCTACACCTTC. Translated, it gives CASSPLEEYGYTF.

This clone was counted a few times. The chain employs TRBV28 and TRBJ2-2; D possibly corresponds to TRBD2 (6 bases). Germline V CDR1 and CDR2: MDHEN, SYDVKM. V was pared by 11 bases and J by 3 bases, with 13 bases between. The CDR3 is made up of 13 amino acids. CDR3 region: CAGGRRDTGELFF. Written as DNA, the CDR3 is TGTGCCGGGGGACGGAGGGACACCGGGGAGCTGTTTTTT. Full variable domain (outside the CDR3, taken from reference TRBV28 and TRBJ2-2): DVKVTQSSRYLVKRTGEKVFLECVQDMDHENMFWYRQDPGLGLRLIYFSYDVKMKEKGDIPEGYSVSREKKERFSLILESASTNQTSMYLCAGGRRDTGELFFGEGSRLTVL.